Listed here is a single T cell receptor (beta chain). Its antigen remains unknown. The sample originates from a study of immune evolution from preneoplasia to lung adenocarcinoma. Method: immunoSEQ multiplex PCR; TCRdb's copy keeps in-frame clones and lacks some. The sample lists under 45,000 clones, over 75% seen once, with around 4.7% in the top ten. The study's findings and limits: T cell clonality was higher in KRAS-mutant than EGFR-mutant or wild-type nodules.

Premalignant or tumor cells were enriched by macro-dissection after pathologic assessment. This CDR3 contains 16 residues. The J segment lost 0 bases and the V segment lost 4 bases, leaving 8 bases of the junction unmatched. Germline CDR1 reads SGDLS; CDR2 reads YYNGEE. The sequence derives from a person between 60 and 69 years old with lung adenocarcinoma. Material for sequencing was FFPE invasive lung adenocarcinoma tissue. This chain joins TRBV9 and TRBJ2-3; 7 bases agree with TRBD2. The CDR3 region has the DNA TGTGCCAGCAGCCCAATGGTGGGAGGGAGCACAGATACGCAGTATTTT. It is translated as CASSPMVGGSTDTQYF.